The 7 T cell receptor beta chains below all came from one sample that was sequenced in a study of blood T cell repertoires in COVID-19. Some clones are missing from TCRdb's copy, which holds only in-frame ones; the method was immunoSEQ multiplex PCR. The sample includes 150,000 or so clones, around 84% of them seen just once. Sequencing was carried out using PBMCs or T cells enriched from blood (not recorded which). All receptors derive from a woman in her fifties or sixties who had been exposed to COVID-19.

The rearrangement uses TRBV7-2 and TRBJ2-1; 8 bases are shared with TRBD2. The trim removed 4 bases at V and 6 bases at J, leaving 8 bases unmatched. Germline-derived CDR1 and CDR2 are SGHTA and FQGNSA. The CDR3 is made up of 15 amino acids. As DNA, the CDR3 is TGTGCCAGCAGCTCAGGACTAGCTAAGCCCAATGAGCAGTTCTTC. Its translation: CASSSGLAKPNEQFF.

This chain uses TRBV6-4 with TRBJ1-5; D might be TRBD1 (5 bases). There are 13 residues in the CDR3. Trimming took 2 bases from V and 4 from J, leaving 6 bases between them. Germline V gene lookup returns CDR1 MRHNA and CDR2 SNTAGT. The CDR3 region has the DNA TGTGCCAGCAGTGACAGGGGAAATCAGCCCCAGCATTTT. Translation: CASSDRGNQPQHF.

The V call is TRBV3-1 (or the pseudogene TRBV3-2), the J call TRBJ1-1; D perhaps matches TRBD1 (5 bases). CDR1 and CDR2 from the germline V gene are LGHDT and YNNKEL (reference sequence). The V end lost 0 bases, the J end lost 4 bases, and 12 bases lay between the germline ends. The CDR3 loop spans 15 amino acids. CDR3 sequence reads: CASSQDWGGGTEAFF. CDR3 DNA sequence: TGTGCCAGCAGCCAAGATTGGGGCGGGGGCACTGAAGCTTTCTTT.

The chain couples TRBV24-1 to TRBJ2-1, with 8 bases lining up with TRBD1. The germline V gene has CDR1 KGHDR and CDR2 SFDVKD. The CDR3 is 15 residues long. V shed 4 bases, J shed 6 bases, and the junction held 7 bases outside the gene matches. Here the CDR3 DNA reads TGTGCCACCAGTGAGTCAGGGGGCGCGGTCAATGAGCAGTTCTTC. It yields the protein CATSESGGAVNEQFF.

This chain uses TRBV12-5 with TRBJ2-1, with D perhaps matching TRBD2 (6 bases). The V end was cut by 5 bases, the J end by 10 bases, with 15 bases between. The CDR3 runs to 13 residues. Germline V gene lookup returns CDR1 LGHNT and CDR2 FRNRAP. CDR3 bases: TGTGCTAGTGGTGTGTTACTAGCAGTGGAGCAGTTCTTC. Encoded protein: CASGVLLAVEQFF.

The J gene is TRBJ1-4, the V gene TRBV6-6; 8 nucleotides match TRBD1. After removal of 5 bases from V and 4 bases from J, the junction contained 12 bases not matched to a gene. The CDR3 contains 17 residues. Germline V gives CDR1 MNHNY, CDR2 SVGAGI (reference sequence). This chain's CDR3 is CASSPRDRLYGNEKLFF. In nucleotides, the CDR3 is TGTGCCAGCAGTCCCCGGGACAGGCTCTACGGTAATGAAAAACTGTTTTTT.

V gene TRBV5-1 combines with J gene TRBJ2-7, with D perhaps TRBD2 (5 bases). This CDR3 is built from 15 residues. The germline V gene encodes CDR1 SGHRS and CDR2 YFSETQ. Trimming took off 4 bases at V and 2 bases at J, with 16 bases between the two ends. Here the CDR3 DNA reads TGCGCCAGCAGCCCGGCGGGCGTCAATACCTACGAGCAGTACTTC. It yields the protein CASSPAGVNTYEQYF.